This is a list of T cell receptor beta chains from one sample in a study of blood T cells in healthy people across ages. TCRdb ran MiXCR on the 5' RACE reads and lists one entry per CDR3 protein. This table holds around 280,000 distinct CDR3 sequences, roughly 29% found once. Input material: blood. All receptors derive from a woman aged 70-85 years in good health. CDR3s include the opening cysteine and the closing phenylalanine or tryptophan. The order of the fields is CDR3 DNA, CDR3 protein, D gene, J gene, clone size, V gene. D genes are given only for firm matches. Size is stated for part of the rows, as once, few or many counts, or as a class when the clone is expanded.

TGTGCCAGCAGGTTAGGGGGGACGGGATTGAACACTGAAGCTTTCTTT | CASRLGGTGLNTEAFF | NA | TRBJ1-1 | few | TRBV12-3/TRBV12-4
TGTGCCAGCAGCCCCTTTCTCTCCTACGAGCAGTACTTC | CASSPFLSYEQYF | NA | TRBJ2-7 | NA | TRBV5-6
TGCAGTGCCACCCTAGACGGAAGCTCTGGGGCCAACGTCCTGACTTTC | CSATLDGSSGANVLTF | NA | TRBJ2-6 | NA | TRBV20-1
TGTGCCAGCAGCTTAGGGACGTCAAGTCAGGCTTTCTTT | CASSLGTSSQAFF | NA | TRBJ1-1 | NA | TRBV5-5
TGTGCCAGCACCACTCGGCAAGGAGAAAAACTGTTTTTT | CASTTRQGEKLFF | NA | TRBJ1-4 | NA | TRBV12-3/TRBV12-4
TGTGCCAGCAGTTACGGGACTAGGGCCAATGAGCAGTTCTTC | CASSYGTRANEQFF | TRBD2 | TRBJ2-1 | NA | TRBV12-3/TRBV12-4
TGTGCCACCAGCAGGGAGGACTCTTATTACGAGCAGTACTTC | CATSREDSYYEQYF | NA | TRBJ2-7 | many | TRBV15
TGTGCCAGCAGTGTCATTATGGAGCAGTACTTC | CASSVIMEQYF | NA | TRBJ2-7 | NA | TRBV28
TGCAGTGCACTAGGTATTCCAAGGACTAGCGGCCGTGGAGATACGCAGTATTTT | CSALGIPRTSGRGDTQYF | TRBD2 | TRBJ2-3 | few | TRBV20-1
TGTGCCTGGAGCGACTCGAACACTGAAGCTTTCTTT | CAWSDSNTEAFF | NA | TRBJ1-1 | NA | TRBV30
TGTGCCACCAGCAGAGTTAGAGGAGAGACCCAGTACTTC | CATSRVRGETQYF | NA | TRBJ2-5 | NA | TRBV15
TGCGGTTCAATATCCGGGTTTAGGCCCAATGAGCAGTTCTTC | CGSISGFRPNEQFF | NA | TRBJ2-1 | few | TRBV20-1
TGTGCCAGCAGCGGCCGACAGGCGACAGGGAGGAACACTGAAGCTTTCTTT | CASSGRQATGRNTEAFF | TRBD1 | TRBJ1-1 | NA | TRBV11-2
TGTGCCAGCAGGGGACGACAGGGTTTAGATGAGCAGTTCTTC | CASRGRQGLDEQFF | TRBD1 | TRBJ2-1 | NA | TRBV12-3/TRBV12-4
TGTGCCAGCAGTTTGTTAACGAATATTCCCGGGGCTTTCTTT | CASSLLTNIPGAFF | NA | TRBJ1-1 | NA | TRBV27
TGTGCCAGCAGCCAAGATCCGGGCCAAAGTCAGTTCTTC | CASSQDPGQSQFF | NA | TRBJ2-1 | NA | TRBV3-1
TGTGCCAGCAGCGTAGGTTGGAGTTCCTCCTACAATGAGCAGTTCTTC | CASSVGWSSSYNEQFF | NA | TRBJ2-1 | few | TRBV9
TGTGCCAGCAGTCACTTTGGTGACAGGGACCAAAGCAATCAGCCCCAGCATTTT | CASSHFGDRDQSNQPQHF | TRBD1 | TRBJ1-5 | few | TRBV6-5
TGTGCCAGCAGCCCAAGGGGAAAAAGCTACAATGAGCAGTTCTTC | CASSPRGKSYNEQFF | NA | TRBJ2-1 | NA | TRBV12-3/TRBV12-4
TGTGCCAGCAGTGGAGAGTCCAGGGCTTCGCAGTATTTT | CASSGESRASQYF | NA | TRBJ2-3 | few | TRBV2
TGTGCCAGCAGCCGCCGAGGGACAGTAAACACTGAAGCTTTCTTT | CASSRRGTVNTEAFF | TRBD1 | TRBJ1-1 | few | TRBV7-2
TGCGCCAGCAGCTTAGGGGAGTCGAACACCGGGGAGCTGTTTTTT | CASSLGESNTGELFF | NA | TRBJ2-2 | NA | TRBV5-1
TGTGCCAGCAGCCAAGTGACTAGCGGACTCCCCTCCTACGAGCAGTACTTC | CASSQVTSGLPSYEQYF | TRBD2 | TRBJ2-7 | NA | TRBV14
TGTGCCAGCAGTTTGAGAAGATTCCGGGACACCGGGGAGCTGTTTTTT | CASSLRRFRDTGELFF | NA | TRBJ2-2 | few | TRBV28
TGTGCCAGCAGTTTACAGGCAGGGCTGGATGAAAAACTGTTTTTT | CASSLQAGLDEKLFF | NA | TRBJ1-4 | many | TRBV12-3/TRBV12-4
TGCAGTGCTAGACCTGATCCTAGACAGGGGACGTGGAACACTGAAGCTTTCTTT | CSARPDPRQGTWNTEAFF | TRBD1 | TRBJ1-1 | many | TRBV20-1
TGCGCCAGCAGCCAAGTAACAGGGGGCGCGGCCGGGGAGCTGTTTTTT | CASSQVTGGAAGELFF | TRBD1 | TRBJ2-2 | few | TRBV4-1
TGTGCCAGCAGCTTTCCCGGGAGGACCAACACTGAAGCTTTCTTT | CASSFPGRTNTEAFF | NA | TRBJ1-1 | NA | TRBV6-2/TRBV6-3
TGTGCCAGCAGCCCCGACAGGGTAGGAACAGATACGCAGTATTTT | CASSPDRVGTDTQYF | TRBD1 | TRBJ2-3 | NA | TRBV7-2
TGTGCCAGCAGCCTCCGGGACTACACCTACGAGCAGTACTTC | CASSLRDYTYEQYF | TRBD2 | TRBJ2-7 | few | TRBV7-8
TGCAGTGCTCTACCGGGACAGGGGGCGCCGAACACCGGGGAGCTGTTTTTT | CSALPGQGAPNTGELFF | TRBD1 | TRBJ2-2 | NA | TRBV20-1
TGTGCCAGCACTATCGGGGTGAACTATGGCTACACCTTC | CASTIGVNYGYTF | NA | TRBJ1-2 | NA | TRBV6-5
TGTGCCAGCAGCCTCCCGGGGGTTTCACCCCTCCACTTT | CASSLPGVSPLHF | NA | TRBJ1-6 | few | TRBV28
TGTGCCAGCAGCACGGGGGGCGGAAGCTCCTACAATGAGCAGTTCTTC | CASSTGGGSSYNEQFF | NA | TRBJ2-1 | few | TRBV7-3
TGCAGCGTCCCGCCGGGGGATAGCACAGATACGCAGTATTTT | CSVPPGDSTDTQYF | NA | TRBJ2-3 | NA | TRBV29-1
TGCGCCAGCAGCCATCCCGACAGGGCAGGCGGGGAGCTGTTTTTT | CASSHPDRAGGELFF | TRBD1 | TRBJ2-2 | many | TRBV4-1
TGCGCCAGCAGCCCACCCGGAGCGGTTTATAACACCGGGGAGCTGTTTTTT | CASSPPGAVYNTGELFF | NA | TRBJ2-2 | NA | TRBV5-1
TGCAGCGTTGCCCGCCCCGGAAGGGAAAATGAGCAGTTCTTC | CSVARPGRENEQFF | NA | TRBJ2-1 | NA | TRBV29-1
TGTGCCAGCAGTGACAGGGTCTACGAGCAGTACTTC | CASSDRVYEQYF | NA | TRBJ2-7 | NA | TRBV25-1
TGTGCCAGCAGCAAATGGGGCCCGTACTCTGGAAACACCATATATTTT | CASSKWGPYSGNTIYF | NA | TRBJ1-3 | many | TRBV21-1
TGTGCCAGCAGCCCTAACCTACGGACTAGCGGGAGTGTGTTAAATGAGCAGTTCTTC | CASSPNLRTSGSVLNEQFF | TRBD2 | TRBJ2-1 | NA | TRBV7-3
TGTGCCAGCAGCTTAGGAGTCATCGGTGAGCAGTTCTTC | CASSLGVIGEQFF | NA | TRBJ2-1 | NA | TRBV7-2
TGCGCCAGCAACTCCGGGACAGGGGGAGAGACCCAGTACTTC | CASNSGTGGETQYF | TRBD1 | TRBJ2-5 | few | TRBV5-1
TGTGCCAGCAGCCAACGGGGCAGGGGATTATACGAGCAGTACTTC | CASSQRGRGLYEQYF | NA | TRBJ2-7 | few | TRBV14
TGTGCCAGTAGTATAATCCGGGACAGGGGAGGTCAGCCCCAGTACTTT | CASSIIRDRGGQPQYF | TRBD1 | TRBJ1-5 | NA | TRBV19
TGCAGTGCTAGTCCCCCCGAGACCTACGAGCAGTACTTC | CSASPPETYEQYF | NA | TRBJ2-7 | few | TRBV20-1
TGTGCCAGCAGCTTAGAGCAGGGGCGAACTGAAGCTTCCTTT | CASSLEQGRTEASF | NA | TRBJ1-1 | few | TRBV7-9
TGTGCCAGCAGCTTAGCGATGGGTCCCTACAATGAGCAGTTCTTC | CASSLAMGPYNEQFF | NA | TRBJ2-1 | once | TRBV7-9
TGTGCCAGCAGCTTAGAAGGGACTGGGGCCAACGTCCTGACTTTC | CASSLEGTGANVLTF | NA | TRBJ2-6 | few | TRBV5-5
TGTGCCATCAGTGAGTTGTCTAACAATGAGCAGTTCTTC | CAISELSNNEQFF | NA | TRBJ2-1 | NA | TRBV10-3